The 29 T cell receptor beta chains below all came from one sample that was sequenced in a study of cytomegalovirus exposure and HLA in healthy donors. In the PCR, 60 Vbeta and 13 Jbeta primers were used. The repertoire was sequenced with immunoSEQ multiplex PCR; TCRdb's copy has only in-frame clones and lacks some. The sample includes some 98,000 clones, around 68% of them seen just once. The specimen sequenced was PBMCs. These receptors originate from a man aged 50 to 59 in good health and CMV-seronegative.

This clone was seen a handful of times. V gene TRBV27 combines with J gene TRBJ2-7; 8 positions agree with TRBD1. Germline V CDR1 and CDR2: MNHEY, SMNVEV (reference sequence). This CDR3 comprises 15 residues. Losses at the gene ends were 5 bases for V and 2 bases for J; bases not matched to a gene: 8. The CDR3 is CASSQTGQETYEQYF. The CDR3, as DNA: TGTGCCAGCAGTCAAACGGGACAGGAGACCTACGAGCAGTACTTC.

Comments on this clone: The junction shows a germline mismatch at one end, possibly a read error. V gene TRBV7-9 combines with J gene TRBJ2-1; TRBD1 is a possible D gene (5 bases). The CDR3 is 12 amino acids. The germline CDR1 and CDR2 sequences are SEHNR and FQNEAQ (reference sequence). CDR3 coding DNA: TGTTCCAGCCCTGACAGCTACAATGAGCAGTTCTTC. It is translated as CSSPDSYNEQFF.

As DNA, the CDR3 is TGCAGCGTTGAACGTTCTAACTATGGCTACACCTTC. This gives the protein CSVERSNYGYTF. The genes are TRBV29-1 and TRBJ1-2, with D hard to call. Between the trimmed V and J ends, which lost 2 bases and 0 bases, there was a span of 4 bases. Germline loops: CDR1 SQVTM, CDR2 ANQGSEA. The length of the CDR3 is 12 residues.

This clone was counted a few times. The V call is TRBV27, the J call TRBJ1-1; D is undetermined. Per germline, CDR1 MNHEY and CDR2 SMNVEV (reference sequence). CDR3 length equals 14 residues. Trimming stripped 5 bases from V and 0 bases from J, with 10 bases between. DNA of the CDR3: TGTGCCAGCAGTCACCAACAGATGAACACTGAAGCTTTCTTT. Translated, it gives CASSHQQMNTEAFF.

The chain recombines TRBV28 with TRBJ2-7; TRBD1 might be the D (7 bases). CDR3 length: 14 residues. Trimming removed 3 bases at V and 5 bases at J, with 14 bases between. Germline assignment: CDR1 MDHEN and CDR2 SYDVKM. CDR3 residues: CASSFIRGADEQYF. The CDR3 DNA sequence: TGTGCCAGCAGTTTTATCAGGGGGGCCGACGAGCAGTACTTC. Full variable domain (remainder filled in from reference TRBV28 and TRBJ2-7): DVKVTQSSRYLVKRTGEKVFLECVQDMDHENMFWYRQDPGLGLRLIYFSYDVKMKEKGDIPEGYSVSREKKERFSLILESASTNQTSMYLCASSFIRGADEQYFGPGTRLTVT.

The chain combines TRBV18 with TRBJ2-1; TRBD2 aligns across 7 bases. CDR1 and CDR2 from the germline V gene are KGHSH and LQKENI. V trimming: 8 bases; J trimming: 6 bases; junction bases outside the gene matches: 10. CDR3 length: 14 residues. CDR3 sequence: CASPSGLDGNEQFF. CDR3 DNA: TGTGCCAGCCCTTCTGGACTAGACGGCAATGAGCAGTTCTTC. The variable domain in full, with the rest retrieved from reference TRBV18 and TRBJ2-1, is NAGVMQNPRHLVRRRGQEARLRCSPMKGHSHVYWYRQLPEEGLKFMVYLQKENIIDESGMPKERFSAEFPKEGPSILRIQQVVRGDSAAYFCASPSGLDGNEQFFGPGTRLTVL.

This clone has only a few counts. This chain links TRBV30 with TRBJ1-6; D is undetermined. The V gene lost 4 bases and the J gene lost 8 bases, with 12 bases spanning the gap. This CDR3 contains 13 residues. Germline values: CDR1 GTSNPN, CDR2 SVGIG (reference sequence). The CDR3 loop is CAWNSMRDSPLHF. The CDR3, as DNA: TGTGCCTGGAACTCGATGCGGGATTCACCCCTCCACTTT.

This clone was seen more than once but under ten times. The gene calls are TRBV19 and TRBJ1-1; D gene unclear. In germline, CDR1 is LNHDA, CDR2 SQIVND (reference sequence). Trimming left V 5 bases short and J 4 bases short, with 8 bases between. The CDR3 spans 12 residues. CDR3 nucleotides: TGTGCCAGTAGTGGGGAGAGCACTGAAGCTTTCTTT. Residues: CASSGESTEAFF.

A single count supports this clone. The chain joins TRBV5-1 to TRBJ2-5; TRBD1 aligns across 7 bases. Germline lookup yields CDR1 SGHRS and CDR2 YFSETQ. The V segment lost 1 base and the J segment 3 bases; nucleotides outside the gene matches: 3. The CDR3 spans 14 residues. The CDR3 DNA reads TGCGCCAGCAGCTTGTCGACAGGGAAAGAGACCCAGTACTTC. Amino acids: CASSLSTGKETQYF.

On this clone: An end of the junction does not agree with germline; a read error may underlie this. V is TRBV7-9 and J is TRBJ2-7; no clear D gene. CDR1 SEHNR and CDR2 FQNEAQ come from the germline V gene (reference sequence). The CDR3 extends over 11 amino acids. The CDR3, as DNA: TGTTCCAGCAGCTTAGGCAGCGAGCAGTACTTC. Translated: CSSSLGSEQYF.

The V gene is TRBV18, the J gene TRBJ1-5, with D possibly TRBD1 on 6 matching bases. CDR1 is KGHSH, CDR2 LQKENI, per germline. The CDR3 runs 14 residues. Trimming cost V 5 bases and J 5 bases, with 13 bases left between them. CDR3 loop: CASSGQGSDQPQHF. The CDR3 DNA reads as TGTGCCAGCTCAGGGCAGGGGTCGGATCAGCCCCAGCATTTT. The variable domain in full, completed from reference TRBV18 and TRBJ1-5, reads NAGVMQNPRHLVRRRGQEARLRCSPMKGHSHVYWYRQLPEEGLKFMVYLQKENIIDESGMPKERFSAEFPKEGPSILRIQQVVRGDSAAYFCASSGQGSDQPQHFGDGTRLSIL.

The CDR3 region has the DNA TGTGCCAGCAGTTCACTAGCGGGAACCCAAGTCTACGAGCAGTACTTC. It encodes CASSSLAGTQVYEQYF. V gene TRBV7-9 combines with J gene TRBJ2-5; 10 positions agree with TRBD2. The assigned J gene may be wrong: the sequence end matches TRBJ2-7 better. Per germline, CDR1 SEHNR and CDR2 FQNEAQ (reference sequence). The CDR3 has 16 residues.

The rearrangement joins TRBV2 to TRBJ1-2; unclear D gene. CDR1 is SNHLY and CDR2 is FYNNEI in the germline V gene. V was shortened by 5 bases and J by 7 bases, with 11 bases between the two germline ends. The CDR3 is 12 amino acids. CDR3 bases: TGTGCCAGCAGTCTAGACGGGGTTGGCTACACCTTC. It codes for CASSLDGVGYTF. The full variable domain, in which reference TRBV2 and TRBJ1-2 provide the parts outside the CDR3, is EPEVTQTPSHQVTQMGQEVILRCVPISNHLYFYWYRQILGQKVEFLVSFYNNEISEKSEIFDDQFSVERPDGSNFTLKIRSTKLEDSAMYFCASSLDGVGYTFGSGTRLTVV.

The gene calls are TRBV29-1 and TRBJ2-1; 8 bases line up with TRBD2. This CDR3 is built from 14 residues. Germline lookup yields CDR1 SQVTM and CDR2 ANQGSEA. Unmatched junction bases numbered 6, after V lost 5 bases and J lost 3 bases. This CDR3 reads CSVSGGAGYNEQFF. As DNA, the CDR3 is TGCAGCGTTTCGGGGGGGGCTGGCTACAATGAGCAGTTCTTC.

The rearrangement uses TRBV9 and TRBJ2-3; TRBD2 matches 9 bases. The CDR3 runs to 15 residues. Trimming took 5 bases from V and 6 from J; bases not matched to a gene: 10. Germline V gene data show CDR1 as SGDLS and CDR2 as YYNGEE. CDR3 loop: CASSRSGTSIDTQYF. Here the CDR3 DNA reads TGTGCCAGCAGTCGATCCGGGACTAGCATCGATACGCAGTATTTT.

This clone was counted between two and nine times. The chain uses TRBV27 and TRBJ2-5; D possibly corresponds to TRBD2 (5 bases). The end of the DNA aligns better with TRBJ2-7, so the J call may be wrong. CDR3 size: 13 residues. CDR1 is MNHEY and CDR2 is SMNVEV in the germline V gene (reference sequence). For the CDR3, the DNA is TGTGCCGTCGGAAAGGACTCTAACTACGAGCAGTACTTC. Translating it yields CAVGKDSNYEQYF.

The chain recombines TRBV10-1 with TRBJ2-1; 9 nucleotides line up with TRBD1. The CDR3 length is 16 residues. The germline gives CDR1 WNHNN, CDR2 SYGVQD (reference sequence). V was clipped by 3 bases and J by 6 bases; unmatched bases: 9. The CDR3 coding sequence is TGCGCCAGCAGTGACTCCGGGACAGGGCGACGCAATGAGCAGTTCTTC. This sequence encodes CASSDSGTGRRNEQFF.

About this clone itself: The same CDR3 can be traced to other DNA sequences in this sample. This chain's CDR3 is CASSPRGYEQYF. CDR3 coding DNA: TGTGCCAGCTCACCACGCGGCTACGAGCAGTACTTC. The chain uses TRBV18 and TRBJ2-7; D remains ambiguous. The length of the CDR3 is 12 residues. Germline-derived CDR1 and CDR2 are KGHSH and LQKENI. The germline V and J ends were trimmed by 1 base and 3 bases, with 4 bases remaining between them.

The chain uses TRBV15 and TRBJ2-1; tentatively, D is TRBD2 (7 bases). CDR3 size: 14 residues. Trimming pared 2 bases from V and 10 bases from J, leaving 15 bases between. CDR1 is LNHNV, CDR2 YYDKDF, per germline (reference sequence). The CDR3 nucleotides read TGTGCCACCAGCAGAAGGGGGGAGGGCCTCGAGCAGTTCTTC. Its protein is CATSRRGEGLEQFF.

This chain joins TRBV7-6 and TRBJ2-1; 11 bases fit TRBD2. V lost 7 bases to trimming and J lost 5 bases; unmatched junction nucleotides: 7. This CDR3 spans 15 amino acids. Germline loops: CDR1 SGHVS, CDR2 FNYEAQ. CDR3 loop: CASTPGLAENNEQFF. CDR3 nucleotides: TGTGCCAGCACTCCGGGACTAGCGGAGAACAATGAGCAGTTCTTC.

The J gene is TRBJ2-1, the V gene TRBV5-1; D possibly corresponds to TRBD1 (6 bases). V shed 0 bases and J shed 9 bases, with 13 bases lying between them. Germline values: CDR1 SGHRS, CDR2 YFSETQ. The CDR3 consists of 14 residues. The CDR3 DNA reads TGCGCCAGCAGCTTGGGGGGACAATTAGGTGAGCAGTTCTTC. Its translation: CASSLGGQLGEQFF.

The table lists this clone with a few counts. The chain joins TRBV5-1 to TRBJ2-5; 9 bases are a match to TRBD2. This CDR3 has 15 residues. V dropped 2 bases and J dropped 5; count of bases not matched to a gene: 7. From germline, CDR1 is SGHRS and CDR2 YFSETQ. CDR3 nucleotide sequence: TGCGCCAGCAGCTTATCCGGGACTAGCAGGGAGACCCAGTACTTC. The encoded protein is CASSLSGTSRETQYF.

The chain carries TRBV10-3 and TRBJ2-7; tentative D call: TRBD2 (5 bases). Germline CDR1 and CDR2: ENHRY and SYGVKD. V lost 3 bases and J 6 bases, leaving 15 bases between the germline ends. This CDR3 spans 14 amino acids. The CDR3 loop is CAISEVGIEGEQYF. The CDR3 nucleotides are TGTGCCATCAGTGAAGTCGGGATAGAGGGCGAGCAGTACTTC.

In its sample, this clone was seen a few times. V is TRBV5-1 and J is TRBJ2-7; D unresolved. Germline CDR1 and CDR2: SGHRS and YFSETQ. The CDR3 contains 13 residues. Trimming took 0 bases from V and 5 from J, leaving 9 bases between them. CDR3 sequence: CASSLVARDEQYF. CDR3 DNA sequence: TGCGCCAGCAGCTTGGTCGCAAGAGACGAGCAGTACTTC.

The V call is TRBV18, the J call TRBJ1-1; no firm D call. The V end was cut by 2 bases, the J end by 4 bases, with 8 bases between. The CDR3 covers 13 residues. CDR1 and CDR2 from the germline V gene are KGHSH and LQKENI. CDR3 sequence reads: CASSPTQFTEAFF. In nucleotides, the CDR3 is TGTGCCAGCTCACCAACCCAGTTCACTGAAGCTTTCTTT. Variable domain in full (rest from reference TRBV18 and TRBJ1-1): NAGVMQNPRHLVRRRGQEARLRCSPMKGHSHVYWYRQLPEEGLKFMVYLQKENIIDESGMPKERFSAEFPKEGPSILRIQQVVRGDSAAYFCASSPTQFTEAFFGQGTRLTVV.

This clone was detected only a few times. The DNA of the CDR3 is TGTGCCAGCAGCTTCAGGGGGAACGGGGGAGAAAAACTGTTTTTT. As protein: CASSFRGNGGEKLFF. The chain is built from TRBV5-5 and TRBJ1-4, with 7 bases identical to TRBD1. This CDR3 has 15 amino acids. The ends lost 2 bases at V and 8 bases at J; junction bases unmatched: 9. Germline V gene lookup returns CDR1 SGHKS and CDR2 YYEKEE (reference sequence).

CDR3 nucleotides: TGTGCCAGCAGCTTAGTCCCCGACAGGGAAGTTTCACCCCTCCACTTT. It specifies CASSLVPDREVSPLHF. The chain employs TRBV5-5 and TRBJ1-6; 7 nucleotides agree with TRBD1. The CDR3 has 16 amino acids. Germline V gives CDR1 SGHKS, CDR2 YYEKEE (reference sequence). Trimming cost V 2 bases and J 9 bases; bases outside gene matches: 11.

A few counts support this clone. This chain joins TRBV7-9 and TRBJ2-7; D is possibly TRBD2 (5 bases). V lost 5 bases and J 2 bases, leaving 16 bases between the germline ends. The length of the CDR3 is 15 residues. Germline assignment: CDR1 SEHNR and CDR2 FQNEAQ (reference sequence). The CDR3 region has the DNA TGTGCCAGCAGCCCACGGACTGCCACCACCTACGAGCAGTACTTC. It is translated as CASSPRTATTYEQYF.

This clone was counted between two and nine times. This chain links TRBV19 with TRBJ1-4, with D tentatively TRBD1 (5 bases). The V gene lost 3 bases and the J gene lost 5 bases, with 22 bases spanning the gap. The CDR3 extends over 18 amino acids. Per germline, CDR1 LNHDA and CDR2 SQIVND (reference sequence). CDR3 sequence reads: CASSMESRGIGLNEKLFF. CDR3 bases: TGTGCCAGTAGTATGGAATCGCGGGGGATCGGGCTGAATGAAAAACTGTTTTTT.